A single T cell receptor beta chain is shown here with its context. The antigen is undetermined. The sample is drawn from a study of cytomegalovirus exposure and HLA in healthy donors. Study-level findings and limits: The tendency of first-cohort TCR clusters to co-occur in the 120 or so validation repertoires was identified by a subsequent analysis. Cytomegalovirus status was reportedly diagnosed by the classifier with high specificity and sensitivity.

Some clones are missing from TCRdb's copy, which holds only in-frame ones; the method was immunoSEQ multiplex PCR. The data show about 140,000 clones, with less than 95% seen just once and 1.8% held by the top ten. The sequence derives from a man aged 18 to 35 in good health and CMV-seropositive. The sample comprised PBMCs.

Written as DNA, the CDR3 is TGCGCCAGCAGCCAAGCGTTGGAGGGCCAACTTCCTAACTATGGCTACACCTTC. It translates to CASSQALEGQLPNYGYTF. The chain carries TRBV4-1 and TRBJ1-2; no clear D gene. Germline CDR1 MGHRA, CDR2 YSYEKL. V lost 1 base, J lost 0 bases, and 18 bases lay in between. CDR3 size: 18 residues.